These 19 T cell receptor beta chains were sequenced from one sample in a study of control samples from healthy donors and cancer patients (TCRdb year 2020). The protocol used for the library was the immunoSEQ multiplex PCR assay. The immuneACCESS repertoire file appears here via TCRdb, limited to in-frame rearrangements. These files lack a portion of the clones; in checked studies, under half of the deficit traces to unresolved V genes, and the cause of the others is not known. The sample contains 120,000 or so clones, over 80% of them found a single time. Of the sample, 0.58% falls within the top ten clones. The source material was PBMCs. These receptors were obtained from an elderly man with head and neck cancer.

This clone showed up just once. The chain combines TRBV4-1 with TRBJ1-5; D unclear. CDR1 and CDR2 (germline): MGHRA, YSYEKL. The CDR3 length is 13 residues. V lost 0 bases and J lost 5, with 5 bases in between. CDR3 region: CASSQEPHQPQHF. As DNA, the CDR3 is TGCGCCAGCAGCCAAGAACCCCATCAGCCCCAGCATTTT.

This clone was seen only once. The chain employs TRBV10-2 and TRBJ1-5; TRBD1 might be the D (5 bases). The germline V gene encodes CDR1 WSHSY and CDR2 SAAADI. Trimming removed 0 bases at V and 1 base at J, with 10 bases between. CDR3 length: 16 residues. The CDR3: CASSESQGSSNQPQHF. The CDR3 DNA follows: TGCGCCAGCAGTGAGTCCCAGGGATCGAGCAATCAGCCCCAGCATTTT.

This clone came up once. CDR3 region: CASSYSFGNTEAFF. In DNA form, the CDR3 reads TGTGCCAGCAGTTACTCGTTCGGGAACACTGAAGCTTTCTTT. V is TRBV6-5 and J is TRBJ1-1; the D is unclear. The V gene's germline CDR1 is MNHEY and CDR2 SVGAGI. V dropped 0 bases and J dropped 1 base, with 6 bases sitting between them. The CDR3 covers 14 residues.

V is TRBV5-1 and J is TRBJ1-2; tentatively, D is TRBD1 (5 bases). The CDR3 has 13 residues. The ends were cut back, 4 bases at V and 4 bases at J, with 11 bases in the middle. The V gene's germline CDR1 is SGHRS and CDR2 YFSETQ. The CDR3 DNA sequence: TGCGCCAGCAGCCAGACAGCAGGCTATGGCTACACCTTC. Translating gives CASSQTAGYGYTF.

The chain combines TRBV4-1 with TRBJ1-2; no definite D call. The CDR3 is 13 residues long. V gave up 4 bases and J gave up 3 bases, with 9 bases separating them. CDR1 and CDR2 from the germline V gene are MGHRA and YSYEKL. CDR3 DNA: TGCGCCAGCAGCCCGGTGGGAGACTATGGCTACACCTTC. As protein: CASSPVGDYGYTF.

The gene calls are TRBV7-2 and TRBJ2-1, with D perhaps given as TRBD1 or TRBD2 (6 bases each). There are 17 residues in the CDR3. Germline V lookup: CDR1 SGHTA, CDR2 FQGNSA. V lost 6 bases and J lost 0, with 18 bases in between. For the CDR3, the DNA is TGTGCCAGCAGGGGGGCGGGGACTCCCACCTCCTACAATGAGCAGTTCTTC. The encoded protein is CASRGAGTPTSYNEQFF.

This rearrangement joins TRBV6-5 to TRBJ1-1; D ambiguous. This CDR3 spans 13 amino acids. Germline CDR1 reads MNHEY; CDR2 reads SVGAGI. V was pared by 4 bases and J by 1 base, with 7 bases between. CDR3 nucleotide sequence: TGTGCCAGCAGTTCTCTAAAGAACACTGAAGCTTTCTTT. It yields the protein CASSSLKNTEAFF.

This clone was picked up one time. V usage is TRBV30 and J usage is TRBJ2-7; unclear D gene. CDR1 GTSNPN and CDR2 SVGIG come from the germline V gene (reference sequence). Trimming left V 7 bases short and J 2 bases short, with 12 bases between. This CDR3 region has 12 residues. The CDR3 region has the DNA TGTGCCTCTGGATCATCCACCTACGAGCAGTACTTC. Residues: CASGSSTYEQYF.

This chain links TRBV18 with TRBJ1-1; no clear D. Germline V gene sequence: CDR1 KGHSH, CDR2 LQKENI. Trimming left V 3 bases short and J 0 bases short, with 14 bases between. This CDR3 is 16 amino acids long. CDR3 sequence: CASSPQLADLNTEAFF. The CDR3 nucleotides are TGTGCCAGCTCACCGCAGTTGGCAGACTTGAACACTGAAGCTTTCTTT.

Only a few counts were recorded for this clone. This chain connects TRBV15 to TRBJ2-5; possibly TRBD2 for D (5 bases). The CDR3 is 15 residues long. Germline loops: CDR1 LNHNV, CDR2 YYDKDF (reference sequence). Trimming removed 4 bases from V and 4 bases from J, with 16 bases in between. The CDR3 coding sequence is TGTGCCACCAGCAATGGAGGCCGATGGAGAGAGACCCAGTACTTC. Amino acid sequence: CATSNGGRWRETQYF.

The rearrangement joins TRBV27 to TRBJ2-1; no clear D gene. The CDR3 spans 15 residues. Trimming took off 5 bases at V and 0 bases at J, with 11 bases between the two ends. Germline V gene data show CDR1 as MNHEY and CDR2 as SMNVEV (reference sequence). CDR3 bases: TGTGCCAGCAGTGCAGACCTCAGCTCCTACAATGAGCAGTTCTTC. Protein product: CASSADLSSYNEQFF.

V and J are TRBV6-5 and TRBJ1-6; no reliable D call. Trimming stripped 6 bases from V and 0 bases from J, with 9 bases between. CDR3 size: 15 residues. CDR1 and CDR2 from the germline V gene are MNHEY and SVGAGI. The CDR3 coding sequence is TGTGCCAGCAGACTAGAGAGCTCCTATAATTCACCCCTCCACTTT. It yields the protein CASRLESSYNSPLHF.

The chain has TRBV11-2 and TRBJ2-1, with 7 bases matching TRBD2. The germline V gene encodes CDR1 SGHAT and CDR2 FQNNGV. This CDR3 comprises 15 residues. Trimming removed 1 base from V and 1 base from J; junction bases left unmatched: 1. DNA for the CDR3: TGTGCCAGCAGCTTAGTAGCGGGTTCCTACAATGAGCAGTTCTTC. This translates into CASSLVAGSYNEQFF.

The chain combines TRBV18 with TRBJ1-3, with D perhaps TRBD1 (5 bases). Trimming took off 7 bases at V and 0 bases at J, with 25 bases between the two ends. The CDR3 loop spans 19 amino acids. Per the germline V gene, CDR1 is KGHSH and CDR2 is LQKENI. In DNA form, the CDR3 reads TGTGCCAGCTGGGGCGAATTGGACACGGATTGGAACTCTGGAAACACCATATATTTT. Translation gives CASWGELDTDWNSGNTIYF.

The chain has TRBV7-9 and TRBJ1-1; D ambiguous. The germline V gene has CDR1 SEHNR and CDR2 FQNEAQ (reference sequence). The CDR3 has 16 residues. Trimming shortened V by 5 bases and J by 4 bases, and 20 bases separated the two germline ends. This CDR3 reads CASSAQGGERATEAFF. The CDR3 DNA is TGTGCCAGCAGCGCCCAAGGTGGGGAAAGGGCCACTGAAGCTTTCTTT.

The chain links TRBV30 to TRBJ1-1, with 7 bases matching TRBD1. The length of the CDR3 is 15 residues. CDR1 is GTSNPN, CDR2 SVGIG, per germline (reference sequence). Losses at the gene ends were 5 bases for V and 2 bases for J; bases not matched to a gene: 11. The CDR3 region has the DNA TGTGCCTGGGAGGGGGCTTGGGGTATTAACACTGAAGCTTTCTTT. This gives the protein CAWEGAWGINTEAFF.

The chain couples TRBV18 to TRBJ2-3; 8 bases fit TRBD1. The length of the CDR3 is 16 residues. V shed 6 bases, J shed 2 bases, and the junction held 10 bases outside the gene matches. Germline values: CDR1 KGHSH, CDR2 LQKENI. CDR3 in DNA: TGTGCCAGCTCCCGGGGACAGGTCCCCTACACAGATACGCAGTATTTT. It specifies CASSRGQVPYTDTQYF.

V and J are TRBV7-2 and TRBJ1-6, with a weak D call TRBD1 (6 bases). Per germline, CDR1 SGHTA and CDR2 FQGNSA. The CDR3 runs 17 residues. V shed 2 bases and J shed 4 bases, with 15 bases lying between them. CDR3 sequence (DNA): TGTGCCAGCAGCTTACAGGGGCAGGGCGTATATAATTCACCCCTCCACTTT. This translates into CASSLQGQGVYNSPLHF.

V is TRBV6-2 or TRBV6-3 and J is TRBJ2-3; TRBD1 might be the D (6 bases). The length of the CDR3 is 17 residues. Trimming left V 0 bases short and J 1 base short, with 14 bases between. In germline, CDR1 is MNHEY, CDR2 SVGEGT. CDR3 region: CASSYSPLGHRTDTQYF. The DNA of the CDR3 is TGTGCCAGCAGTTACTCCCCGTTGGGACACCGCACAGATACGCAGTATTTT.